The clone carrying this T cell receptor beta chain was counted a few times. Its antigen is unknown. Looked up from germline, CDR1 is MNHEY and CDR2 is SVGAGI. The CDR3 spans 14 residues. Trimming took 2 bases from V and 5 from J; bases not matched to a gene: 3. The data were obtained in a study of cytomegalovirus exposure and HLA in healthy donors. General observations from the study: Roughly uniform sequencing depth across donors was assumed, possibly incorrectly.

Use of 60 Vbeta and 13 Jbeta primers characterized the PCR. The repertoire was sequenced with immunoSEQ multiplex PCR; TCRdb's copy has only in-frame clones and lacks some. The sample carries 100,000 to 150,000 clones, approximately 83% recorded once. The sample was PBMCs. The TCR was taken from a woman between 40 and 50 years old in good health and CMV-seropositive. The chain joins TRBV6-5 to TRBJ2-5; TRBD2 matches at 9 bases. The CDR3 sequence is CASSYSGGLETQYF. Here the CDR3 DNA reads TGTGCCAGCAGTTACAGCGGGGGGTTGGAGACCCAGTACTTC.